This T cell receptor beta chain derives from a study of T cells in Graves' hyperthyroidism and ophthalmopathy. Researchers took RNA transcripts and amplified the TCR beta CDR3 regions from them. The HTBI primer set was used in a first-round RT-PCR of the TCR CDR3. TCRdb used MiXCR to reprocess the multiplex PCR reads, holding one entry per CDR3 protein. Altogether roughly 580,000 distinct CDR3 sequences are present, approximately 15% being singletons, with the ten largest covering roughly 6.2%. CDR1 and CDR2 (germline): MNHEY, SVGEGT. The CDR3 covers 15 residues. V dropped 5 bases and J dropped 7 bases, with 18 bases sitting between them.

The chain has TRBV6-2 or TRBV6-3 and TRBJ2-1; D is perhaps TRBD1 or TRBD2 (7 bases each). Sequenced material: blood. The source of this sequence is a woman in her 30s with Graves' hyperthyroidism that later progressed to Graves' ophthalmopathy. CDR3 residues: CASSQDREGRNEQFF. The CDR3 DNA reads as TGTGCCAGCAGTCAAGACAGGGAGGGTCGAAATGAGCAGTTCTTC.